The clone carrying this TCR beta chain has only a few counts. The table came from immunoSEQ multiplex PCR; TCRdb's copy has only in-frame clones and leaves some out. This sample has roughly 160,000 clones, with more than 70% found just once. This sample is drawn from a study of blood T cell repertoires in COVID-19. CDR1 and CDR2 from the germline V gene are SGDLS and YYNGEE. CDR3 length: 14 amino acids. The V gene lost 4 bases and the J gene lost 2 bases, with 10 bases spanning the gap. The receptor's source is a man in his fifties with active or convalescent COVID-19. Sequencing was performed on peripheral blood. This sequence joins TRBV9 and TRBJ1-3; D not resolved. The CDR3 sequence: CASSYRGAGNTIYF. The CDR3 DNA is TGTGCCAGCAGCTACCGCGGAGCTGGAAACACCATATATTTT.